This is a list of T cell receptor beta chains from one sample in a study of OX40 agonist ivuxolimab in advanced cancers. The method was immunoSEQ multiplex PCR; TCRdb's version includes in-frame clones alone and lacks a portion of them. The sample contains about 41,000 clones, 70% to 90% of which appear only once. The sample was CD4+ or CD8+ T cells sorted from blood, taken in a trial of the OX40 agonist ivuxolimab. The receptors stem from an adult with an advanced solid tumor such as melanoma, head and neck, liver or kidney cancer. Both conserved end residues are part of each CDR3. Fields, in order: J gene, D gene, V gene, clone size, CDR3 protein, CDR3 DNA. A D gene is named only where the DNA matches it firmly. Expanded clones get a size class; other rows say once, few or many, or leave the size out.

j_gene: TRBJ1-2
d_gene: NA
v_gene: TRBV28
abundance: NA
CDR3aa: CASRPPRGHGYTF
CDR3nt: TGTGCCAGCAGACCCCCCAGGGGACATGGCTACACCTTC

j_gene: TRBJ2-2
d_gene: NA
v_gene: TRBV27
abundance: once
CDR3aa: CASSLPGSGELFF
CDR3nt: TGTGCCAGCAGTCTGCCCGGCAGCGGGGAGCTGTTTTTT

j_gene: TRBJ1-4
d_gene: TRBD1
v_gene: TRBV15
abundance: NA
CDR3aa: CATSTGPTGANEKLFF
CDR3nt: TGTGCCACCAGCACAGGCCCGACAGGGGCTAATGAAAAACTGTTTTTT

j_gene: TRBJ1-2
d_gene: NA
v_gene: TRBV28
abundance: NA
CDR3aa: CASQGNNYGYTF
CDR3nt: TGTGCCAGTCAAGGGAATAACTATGGCTACACCTTC

j_gene: TRBJ1-2
d_gene: TRBD1
v_gene: TRBV30
abundance: NA
CDR3aa: CAWSKTGIAGYTF
CDR3nt: TGTGCCTGGAGTAAGACAGGGATCGCTGGCTACACCTTC

j_gene: TRBJ1-5
d_gene: NA
v_gene: TRBV27
abundance: few
CDR3aa: CASTGRWGQPQHF
CDR3nt: TGTGCCAGCACTGGCAGGTGGGGCCAGCCCCAGCATTTT

j_gene: TRBJ2-3
d_gene: NA
v_gene: TRBV7-9
abundance: NA
CDR3aa: CASSLSDSLGGTDTQYF
CDR3nt: TGTGCCAGCAGCTTAAGTGACAGCCTTGGGGGCACAGATACGCAGTATTTT

j_gene: TRBJ1-2
d_gene: TRBD1
v_gene: TRBV7-8
abundance: once
CDR3aa: CASSPLPGQEASPYGYTF
CDR3nt: TGTGCCAGCAGCCCCCTACCGGGACAGGAGGCCTCACCCTATGGCTACACCTTC

j_gene: TRBJ1-2
d_gene: TRBD1
v_gene: TRBV7-2
abundance: once
CDR3aa: CASSLVLGTGGYTF
CDR3nt: TGTGCCAGCAGCTTAGTCCTAGGGACAGGCGGCTACACCTTC

j_gene: TRBJ2-3
d_gene: TRBD2
v_gene: TRBV4-1
abundance: NA
CDR3aa: CASSQAYSGTADTQYF
CDR3nt: TGCGCCAGCAGCCAAGCGTATAGCGGGACCGCAGATACGCAGTATTTT

j_gene: TRBJ1-2
d_gene: TRBD1
v_gene: TRBV5-1
abundance: NA
CDR3aa: CASSLAGTGGHYGYTF
CDR3nt: TGCGCCAGCAGCTTGGCCGGGACAGGGGGCCACTATGGCTACACCTTC

j_gene: TRBJ1-2
d_gene: NA
v_gene: TRBV6-6
abundance: NA
CDR3aa: CASLGSPTLGYTF
CDR3nt: TGTGCCAGCCTCGGTTCTCCAACCCTTGGCTACACCTTC

j_gene: TRBJ1-4
d_gene: TRBD1
v_gene: TRBV2
abundance: few
CDR3aa: CASRGGQSTNEKLFF
CDR3nt: TGTGCCAGCAGGGGGGGACAGTCAACTAATGAAAAACTGTTTTTT

j_gene: TRBJ2-7
d_gene: TRBD1
v_gene: TRBV6-5
abundance: NA
CDR3aa: CASSYSLTGMAYEQYF
CDR3nt: TGTGCCAGCAGTTATTCTCTGACAGGGATGGCCTACGAGCAGTACTTC

j_gene: TRBJ2-6
d_gene: NA
v_gene: TRBV4-1
abundance: NA
CDR3aa: CASSRDGSWSGANVLTF
CDR3nt: TGCGCCAGCAGCCGGGATGGGAGCTGGTCTGGGGCCAACGTCCTGACTTTC

j_gene: TRBJ2-7
d_gene: NA
v_gene: TRBV7-4
abundance: NA
CDR3aa: CASSLVGDYEQYF
CDR3nt: TGTGCCAGCAGCTTAGTAGGGGACTACGAGCAGTACTTC

j_gene: TRBJ2-3
d_gene: TRBD1
v_gene: TRBV19
abundance: NA
CDR3aa: CASSISGGDTQYF
CDR3nt: TGTGCCAGTAGTATCTCAGGGGGCGATACGCAGTATTTT

j_gene: TRBJ1-2
d_gene: NA
v_gene: TRBV19
abundance: NA
CDR3aa: CASRRSHGLINYGYTF
CDR3nt: TGTGCCAGTAGGAGGAGCCATGGTCTAATTAACTATGGCTACACCTTC

j_gene: TRBJ2-2
d_gene: TRBD1
v_gene: TRBV9
abundance: NA
CDR3aa: CASSNHDRVTTGELFF
CDR3nt: TGTGCCAGCAGCAACCACGACAGGGTGACCACCGGGGAGCTGTTTTTT

j_gene: TRBJ2-5
d_gene: TRBD1
v_gene: TRBV19
abundance: NA
CDR3aa: CASSLSTSGQGWTQYF
CDR3nt: TGTGCCAGTAGCCTAAGTACCTCCGGACAGGGGTGGACCCAGTACTTC

j_gene: TRBJ2-3
d_gene: NA
v_gene: TRBV5-1
abundance: NA
CDR3aa: CASRLDPPPRLEDTQYF
CDR3nt: TGCGCCAGCAGGCTGGACCCCCCCCCACGACTAGAGGATACGCAGTATTTT

j_gene: TRBJ2-1
d_gene: TRBD2
v_gene: TRBV30
abundance: NA
CDR3aa: CAWMGPSGYDQFF
CDR3nt: TGTGCCTGGATGGGCCCTAGCGGGTATGACCAGTTCTTC

j_gene: TRBJ1-2
d_gene: NA
v_gene: TRBV7-9
abundance: NA
CDR3aa: CASSPPGAGREANYGYTF
CDR3nt: TGTGCCAGCAGCCCTCCCGGCGCGGGACGAGAGGCTAACTATGGCTACACCTTC

j_gene: TRBJ1-2
d_gene: NA
v_gene: TRBV6-5
abundance: NA
CDR3aa: CASSYSRIYGYTF
CDR3nt: TGTGCCAGCAGTTACTCGCGGATCTATGGCTACACCTTC

j_gene: TRBJ1-6
d_gene: TRBD1
v_gene: TRBV28
abundance: once
CDR3aa: CASSRQGDSPLHF
CDR3nt: TGTGCCAGCAGTAGACAGGGGGACTCACCCCTCCACTTT

j_gene: TRBJ1-5
d_gene: NA
v_gene: TRBV30
abundance: NA
CDR3aa: CAWDTAQHF
CDR3nt: TGTGCCTGGGACACAGCCCAGCATTTT

j_gene: TRBJ2-6
d_gene: NA
v_gene: TRBV28
abundance: NA
CDR3aa: CASNRQVASSGANVLTF
CDR3nt: TGTGCCAGCAATCGACAGGTAGCCTCCTCTGGGGCCAACGTCCTGACTTTC

j_gene: TRBJ1-5
d_gene: NA
v_gene: TRBV6-5
abundance: NA
CDR3aa: CASSGTNSNQPQHF
CDR3nt: TGTGCCAGCAGCGGGACAAATAGCAATCAGCCCCAGCATTTT

j_gene: TRBJ1-2
d_gene: TRBD1
v_gene: TRBV19
abundance: NA
CDR3aa: CASHLDRGYGYTF
CDR3nt: TGTGCCAGCCATCTAGACAGGGGGTATGGCTACACCTTC

j_gene: TRBJ2-1
d_gene: TRBD2
v_gene: TRBV11-3
abundance: once
CDR3aa: CASSLGGSWSYNEQFF
CDR3nt: TGTGCCAGCAGCTTGGGAGGGAGTTGGTCCTACAATGAGCAGTTCTTC

j_gene: TRBJ2-7
d_gene: NA
v_gene: TRBV11-3
abundance: NA
CDR3aa: CASSLSSGNSYEQYF
CDR3nt: TGTGCCAGCAGCCTTAGTAGCGGCAACTCCTACGAGCAGTACTTC

j_gene: TRBJ1-2
d_gene: TRBD1
v_gene: TRBV18
abundance: NA
CDR3aa: CASSPRGQGADGYTF
CDR3nt: TGTGCCAGCTCACCCCGTGGACAGGGGGCGGATGGCTACACCTTC

j_gene: TRBJ2-3
d_gene: TRBD2
v_gene: TRBV14
abundance: NA
CDR3aa: CASSGTSGRADTQYF
CDR3nt: TGTGCCAGCAGCGGGACTAGCGGGAGGGCAGATACGCAGTATTTT

j_gene: TRBJ2-1
d_gene: NA
v_gene: TRBV6-5
abundance: NA
CDR3aa: CASSALNEQFF
CDR3nt: TGTGCCAGCAGTGCCCTGAATGAGCAGTTCTTC

j_gene: TRBJ2-1
d_gene: NA
v_gene: TRBV6-8
abundance: NA
CDR3aa: CASSYAPQTHEQFF
CDR3nt: TGTGCCAGCAGTTACGCTCCACAAACCCATGAGCAGTTCTTC

j_gene: TRBJ2-1
d_gene: NA
v_gene: TRBV5-5
abundance: NA
CDR3aa: CASSLELDYNEQFF
CDR3nt: TGTGCCAGCAGCTTAGAACTAGATTACAATGAGCAGTTCTTC

j_gene: TRBJ2-1
d_gene: NA
v_gene: TRBV1
abundance: NA
CDR3aa: CTSRPKPYWWVGGACETGDNEQFF
CDR3nt: TGCACCAGCAGACCAAAACCCTACTGGTGGGTGGGGGGTGCGTGCGAGACAGGTGACAATGAGCAGTTCTTC

j_gene: TRBJ2-1
d_gene: NA
v_gene: TRBV25-1
abundance: NA
CDR3aa: CASSGRLNEQFF
CDR3nt: TGTGCCAGCTCAGGCCGCCTCAATGAGCAGTTCTTC

j_gene: TRBJ2-7
d_gene: NA
v_gene: TRBV10-2
abundance: NA
CDR3aa: CASSESLGVYEQYF
CDR3nt: TGCGCCAGCAGTGAGTCTCTGGGGGTCTACGAGCAGTACTTC

j_gene: TRBJ1-2
d_gene: TRBD1
v_gene: TRBV7-2
abundance: few
CDR3aa: CASSLGRQGAPTYGYTF
CDR3nt: TGTGCCAGCAGCTTAGGTCGACAGGGAGCCCCCACCTATGGCTACACCTTC

j_gene: TRBJ2-7
d_gene: NA
v_gene: TRBV7-9
abundance: NA
CDR3aa: CASSLARGGREQYF
CDR3nt: TGTGCCAGCAGCTTAGCGCGGGGAGGTCGTGAGCAGTACTTC

j_gene: TRBJ1-1
d_gene: NA
v_gene: TRBV30
abundance: few
CDR3aa: CAWSPWTPGNTEAFF
CDR3nt: TGTGCCTGGAGTCCATGGACACCCGGGAACACTGAAGCTTTCTTT

j_gene: TRBJ1-3
d_gene: NA
v_gene: TRBV28
abundance: NA
CDR3aa: CAIGQSFSGNTIYF
CDR3nt: TGTGCCATTGGACAGTCTTTCTCTGGAAACACCATATATTTT

j_gene: TRBJ2-7
d_gene: TRBD1
v_gene: TRBV28
abundance: NA
CDR3aa: CASTGTGGFISSYEQYF
CDR3nt: TGTGCCAGCACCGGGACAGGGGGTTTTATTAGCTCCTACGAGCAGTACTTC

j_gene: TRBJ2-1
d_gene: TRBD2
v_gene: TRBV28
abundance: NA
CDR3aa: CASSGAGVGSYNEQFF
CDR3nt: TGTGCCAGCAGTGGAGCGGGAGTAGGTTCCTACAATGAGCAGTTCTTC

j_gene: TRBJ1-1
d_gene: NA
v_gene: TRBV7-2
abundance: NA
CDR3aa: CASSPKRGTEAFF
CDR3nt: TGTGCCAGCAGCCCGAAGAGGGGCACTGAAGCTTTCTTT

j_gene: TRBJ1-2
d_gene: TRBD1
v_gene: TRBV27
abundance: few
CDR3aa: CASSLSGTGLYGYTF
CDR3nt: TGTGCCAGCAGTTTATCGGGGACAGGCCTTTATGGCTACACCTTC

j_gene: TRBJ2-3
d_gene: NA
v_gene: TRBV9
abundance: NA
CDR3aa: CASSDFLASSTDTQYF
CDR3nt: TGTGCCAGCAGCGACTTTCTGGCGTCGAGCACAGATACGCAGTATTTT

j_gene: TRBJ2-7
d_gene: NA
v_gene: TRBV13
abundance: NA
CDR3aa: CASSLEGDQYF
CDR3nt: TGTGCCAGCAGCTTAGAGGGAGACCAGTACTTC

j_gene: TRBJ2-3
d_gene: NA
v_gene: TRBV7-2
abundance: once
CDR3aa: CASSSLPWDTQYF
CDR3nt: TGTGCCAGCAGCTCACTCCCGTGGGATACGCAGTATTTT

j_gene: TRBJ1-5
d_gene: NA
v_gene: TRBV6-5
abundance: medium-sized
CDR3aa: CASSGGLSNQPQHF
CDR3nt: TGTGCCAGCAGCGGGGGTCTTAGCAATCAGCCCCAGCATTTT

j_gene: TRBJ2-3
d_gene: NA
v_gene: TRBV11-2
abundance: NA
CDR3aa: CASSQQVGRTDTQYF
CDR3nt: TGTGCCAGCAGCCAACAGGTGGGAAGAACAGATACGCAGTATTTT

j_gene: TRBJ1-5
d_gene: TRBD1
v_gene: TRBV19
abundance: NA
CDR3aa: CASSIRRGQQPQHF
CDR3nt: TGTGCCAGTAGTATACGCAGGGGGCAACAGCCCCAGCATTTT

j_gene: TRBJ2-5
d_gene: NA
v_gene: TRBV7-2
abundance: once
CDR3aa: CASSLGTPYQETQYF
CDR3nt: TGTGCCAGCAGCTTAGGAACCCCGTACCAAGAGACCCAGTACTTC

j_gene: TRBJ2-6
d_gene: TRBD2
v_gene: TRBV4-2
abundance: NA
CDR3aa: CASSQALSGRLSGANVLTF
CDR3nt: TGTGCCAGCAGCCAGGCTCTTAGCGGGAGGTTGTCTGGGGCCAACGTCCTGACTTTC